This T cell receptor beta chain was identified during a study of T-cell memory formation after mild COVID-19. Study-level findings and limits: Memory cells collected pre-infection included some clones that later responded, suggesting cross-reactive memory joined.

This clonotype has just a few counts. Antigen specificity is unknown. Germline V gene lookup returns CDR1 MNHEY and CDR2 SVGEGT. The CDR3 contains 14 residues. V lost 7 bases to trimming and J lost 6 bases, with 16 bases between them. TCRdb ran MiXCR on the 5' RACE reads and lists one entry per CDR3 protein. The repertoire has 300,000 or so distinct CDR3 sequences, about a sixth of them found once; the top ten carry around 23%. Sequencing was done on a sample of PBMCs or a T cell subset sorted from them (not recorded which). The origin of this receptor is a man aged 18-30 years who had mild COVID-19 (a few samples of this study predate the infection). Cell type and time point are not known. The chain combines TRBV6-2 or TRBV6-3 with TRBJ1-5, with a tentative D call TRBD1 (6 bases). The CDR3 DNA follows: TGTGCCAGCAAGTGGACAGATCGGGGTCAGCCCCAGCATTTT. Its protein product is CASKWTDRGQPQHF.